The source of this T cell receptor (beta chain) is a study of blood T cell repertoires in COVID-19. Overall study: Acute-phase and convalescent COVID-19 samples originated in the United States, Italy and Spain.

The CDR3 runs to 14 residues. V shed 6 bases and J shed 6 bases, with 15 bases lying between them. CDR1 is SNHLY and CDR2 is FYNNEI in the germline V gene. Participants' reported clinical history set cohort assignment. In the original analysis: Reference gene primers were amplified, and this amplification served to estimate nucleated cell counts. The method was immunoSEQ multiplex PCR; TCRdb's version includes in-frame clones alone and lacks a portion of them. The DNA gave D and trimming, while V, J and clone size come from that table. The sample records about 430,000 clones, roughly 90% being singletons.

The sequencing input was PBMCs or T cells enriched from blood (not recorded which). The chain couples TRBV2 to TRBJ2-4; D perhaps matches TRBD1 (6 bases). This clonotype was obtained from a woman younger than 45 with acute COVID-19. CDR3 sequence (DNA): TGTGCCAGCAGCTTCAGGGGAGTTGGAAACATTCAGTACTTC. It yields the protein CASSFRGVGNIQYF.